Presented here are 29 T cell receptor beta chains from one specimen sequenced in a study of multiple sclerosis patients with progressive multifocal leukoencephalopathy. The data were produced by immunoSEQ multiplex PCR, yet TCRdb's version contains in-frame clones alone and is incomplete. The sample shows tens of thousands of clones, approximately 89% of them seen only once. The time point: time of PML onset. Material: PBMCs, obtained from a patient treated with natalizumab. The source is a woman aged 30 to 39 with progressive multifocal leukoencephalopathy.

The V call is TRBV5-6, the J call TRBJ1-1, with 9 bases aligning to TRBD1. V was clipped by 3 bases and J by 1 base; unmatched bases: 4. The germline V gene has CDR1 SGHDT and CDR2 YYEEEE. This CDR3 contains 15 residues. The CDR3 loop is CASSSRDRANTEAFF. In DNA, the CDR3 is TGTGCCAGCAGCTCTCGGGACAGGGCGAACACTGAAGCTTTCTTT.

The chain links TRBV6-5 to TRBJ2-3; D is ambiguous. CDR1 and CDR2 (germline): MNHEY, SVGAGI. V was pared by 6 bases and J by 4 bases, with 11 bases between. The CDR3 length is 13 residues. CDR3 DNA: TGTGCCAGCAGCCCAATTAGCCCAGATACGCAGTATTTT. This encodes CASSPISPDTQYF.

The chain couples TRBV2 to TRBJ2-7, with D unresolved. Germline CDR1 reads SNHLY; CDR2 reads FYNNEI. The V gene lost 2 bases and the J gene lost 3 bases, with 11 bases spanning the gap. CDR3 length: 14 residues. CDR3 sequence (DNA): TGTGCCAGCAGTGAAAAGGCCAGCCGCTACGAGCAGTACTTC. Amino acid sequence: CASSEKASRYEQYF.

The chain combines TRBV2 with TRBJ1-6, with 9 bases fitting TRBD1. Germline CDR1 reads SNHLY; CDR2 reads FYNNEI. This CDR3 comprises 15 residues. Trimming removed 6 bases from V and 5 bases from J; junction bases left unmatched: 5. This chain's CDR3 is CASRGGQGDNSPLHF. As DNA, the CDR3 is TGTGCCAGCAGGGGGGGACAGGGAGATAATTCACCCCTCCACTTT. The whole variable domain, filled in from reference TRBV2 and TRBJ1-6, reads EPEVTQTPSHQVTQMGQEVILRCVPISNHLYFYWYRQILGQKVEFLVSFYNNEISEKSEIFDDQFSVERPDGSNFTLKIRSTKLEDSAMYFCASRGGQGDNSPLHFGNGTRLTVT.

This clone is large in the sample. CDR3 sequence (DNA): TGTGCCAGCAGGCCCGGGACAGCTAAAGGCTACACCTTC. It encodes CASRPGTAKGYTF. The rearrangement links TRBV2 to TRBJ1-2; TRBD1 agrees at 7 bases. The CDR3 has 13 amino acids. Looked up from germline, CDR1 is SNHLY and CDR2 is FYNNEI. With V trimmed by 6 bases and J by 8 bases, 9 bases remained unmatched.

This chain links TRBV6-6 with TRBJ2-5; D remains unclear. Germline values: CDR1 MNHNY, CDR2 SVGAGI (reference sequence). The CDR3 is 11 residues long. V was cut by 7 bases and J by 5 bases, with 8 bases left in between. This CDR3 is CASKSRETQYF. In DNA, the CDR3 is TGTGCCAGCAAATCGAGGGAGACCCAGTACTTC.

The V call is TRBV2, the J call TRBJ1-5; a weak D match, TRBD1 (5 bases). This CDR3 region has 14 residues. Per germline, CDR1 SNHLY and CDR2 FYNNEI. The V end was cut by 1 base, the J end by 6 bases, with 10 bases between. The CDR3 loop reads CASSEGAGSQPQHF. The CDR3 DNA follows: TGTGCCAGCAGTGAAGGGGCAGGGAGTCAGCCCCAGCATTTT.

This rearrangement joins TRBV4-3 to TRBJ1-2; tentatively, D is TRBD1 (5 bases). Germline assignment: CDR1 LGHNA and CDR2 YSLEER. The CDR3 has 14 amino acids. Trimming shortened V by 6 bases and J by 2 bases, and 13 bases separated the two germline ends. CDR3 loop: CASSRQFPNYGYTF. The DNA for the CDR3 is TGCGCCAGCAGTCGACAGTTCCCCAACTATGGCTACACCTTC.

The chain joins TRBV9 to TRBJ2-5; unclear D gene. Near its end, the DNA agrees better with TRBJ2-7, so the J call may be wrong. This CDR3 is built from 11 residues. The germline gives CDR1 SGDLS, CDR2 YYNGEE. For the CDR3, the DNA is TGTGCCAGCAGAAAGACCTACGAGCAGTACTTC. This encodes CASRKTYEQYF.

V usage is TRBV5-6 and J usage is TRBJ2-1; 9 positions match TRBD2. CDR3 length: 15 residues. Germline-derived CDR1 and CDR2 are SGHDT and YYEEEE. Losses at the gene ends were 0 bases for V and 5 bases for J; bases not matched to a gene: 3. The chain's CDR3 is CASSLAASGNNEQFF. CDR3 nucleotides: TGTGCCAGCAGCTTGGCGGCTAGCGGGAACAATGAGCAGTTCTTC. The full variable domain, completed using reference TRBV5-6 and TRBJ2-1, is DAGVTQSPTHLIKTRGQQVTLRCSPKSGHDTVSWYQQALGQGPQFIFQYYEEEERQRGNFPDRFSGHQFPNYSSELNVNALLLGDSALYLCASSLAASGNNEQFFGPGTRLTVL.

Regarding this clone: Given a far larger clone just one base away, this is likely a sequencing read error. The sample holds other DNA sequences that translate to the same CDR3. This sequence joins TRBV7-9 and TRBJ2-6, with TRBD2 identical over 11 bases. The CDR3 consists of 19 residues. V shed 3 bases, J shed 4 bases, and the junction held 11 bases outside the gene matches. Germline V CDR1 and CDR2: SEHNR, FQNEAQ (reference sequence). The CDR3 nucleotides are TGTGCCAGCAGCTTCGATAGCGGGGGGGCCTATCGGGGGGCCAACGTCCTGACTTTC. Amino acid sequence: CASSFDSGGAYRGANVLTF.

The chain links TRBV7-9 to TRBJ2-7; D possibly corresponds to TRBD2 (6 bases). Germline V gives CDR1 SEHNR, CDR2 FQNEAQ (reference sequence). CDR3 length equals 14 residues. Trimming took off 2 bases at V and 2 bases at J, with 10 bases between the two ends. CDR3 coding DNA: TGTGCCAGCAGCTTACCAGCGGGTACCTACGAGCAGTACTTC. Translation gives CASSLPAGTYEQYF.

This chain joins TRBV5-1 and TRBJ2-2; D gene unclear. V shed 4 bases and J shed 6 bases, with 13 bases lying between them. The CDR3 has 14 amino acids. Germline values: CDR1 SGHRS, CDR2 YFSETQ. The CDR3 is CASSPDDRSGELFF. The CDR3 DNA follows: TGCGCCAGCAGCCCCGACGATCGATCCGGGGAGCTGTTTTTT.

This clone was recorded only once. V gene TRBV2 combines with J gene TRBJ2-5, with 9 bases aligning to TRBD1. The J call may be in error: the DNA end matches TRBJ2-7 better. The CDR3 sequence is 15 residues long. Germline V gene data show CDR1 as SNHLY and CDR2 as FYNNEI. CDR3 loop: CASSDGTGKAYEQYF. DNA for the CDR3: TGTGCCAGCAGTGATGGGACAGGGAAGGCCTACGAGCAGTACTTC.

V and J are TRBV4-2 and TRBJ2-5, with 9 bases lining up with TRBD2. The germline V gene encodes CDR1 LGHNA and CDR2 YNFKEQ. The CDR3 runs to 17 residues. J gave up 4 bases and V 1 base, and 10 bases lay outside the gene matches. The CDR3 is CASSQAAGIAGVETQYF. The CDR3 DNA sequence: TGTGCCAGCAGCCAAGCGGCGGGGATAGCGGGGGTAGAGACCCAGTACTTC.

The gene calls are TRBV27 and TRBJ1-1, with a possible D match to TRBD1 (5 bases). The ends were cut back, 6 bases at V and 4 bases at J, with 15 bases in the middle. CDR1 is MNHEY, CDR2 SMNVEV, per germline (reference sequence). The CDR3 has 14 residues. CDR3 DNA sequence: TGTGCCAGCAGCCTGGAGCGGGGGTTCACTGAAGCTTTCTTT. This sequence encodes CASSLERGFTEAFF.

The rearrangement uses TRBV5-1 and TRBJ2-7; 13 bases match TRBD2. From germline, CDR1 is SGHRS and CDR2 YFSETQ. The CDR3 sequence is 16 residues long. Trimming took 1 base from V and 4 from J; bases not matched to a gene: 5. CDR3 in DNA: TGCGCCAGCAGCTTGACTAGCGGGAGGGCCCGGTACGAGCAGTACTTC. Protein product: CASSLTSGRARYEQYF.

This chain joins TRBV7-8 and TRBJ2-6; either TRBD1 or TRBD2 may supply D (5 bases each). This CDR3 has 14 residues. CDR1 SGHVS and CDR2 FQNEAQ come from the germline V gene. Trimming shortened V by 1 base and J by 4 bases, and 5 bases separated the two germline ends. The CDR3 region has the DNA TGTGCCAGCAGCTTAGGGGACGGGGCCAACGTCCTGACTTTC. Translation: CASSLGDGANVLTF.

The chain links TRBV27 to TRBJ2-5; D perhaps matches TRBD2 (5 bases). The ends were cut back, 5 bases at V and 1 base at J, with 23 bases in the middle. The germline V gene encodes CDR1 MNHEY and CDR2 SMNVEV (reference sequence). The length of the CDR3 is 18 residues. CDR3 sequence reads: CASSPSLRNSAPQETQYF. For the CDR3, the DNA is TGTGCCAGCAGTCCCTCTCTGCGTAATAGCGCGCCCCAAGAGACCCAGTACTTC.

This clone was detected once. This chain connects TRBV9 to TRBJ2-1; tentative D call: TRBD1 (5 bases). The germline V gene encodes CDR1 SGDLS and CDR2 YYNGEE. This CDR3 spans 13 amino acids. Trimming stripped 4 bases from V and 5 bases from J, with 10 bases between. CDR3 DNA sequence: TGTGCCAGCAGCCGTGACAGACACAATGAGCAGTTCTTC. Residues: CASSRDRHNEQFF.

The chain employs TRBV6-6 and TRBJ2-1; 13 bases align to TRBD2. Germline V lookup: CDR1 MNHNY, CDR2 SVGAGI (reference sequence). The V gene end was trimmed by 0 bases and the J gene end by 6 bases; junction bases not matched to a gene: 2. CDR3 size: 16 residues. CDR3 loop: CASSYSTSGGFNEQFF. The CDR3 DNA follows: TGTGCCAGCAGTTACTCGACTAGCGGGGGGTTCAATGAGCAGTTCTTC.

For the CDR3, the DNA is TGTGCCAGCAGTTCCCGGGACAGGGGGTATCAGCCCCAGCATTTT. It codes for CASSSRDRGYQPQHF. The chain couples TRBV6-1 to TRBJ1-5, with 11 bases that match TRBD1. CDR3 length: 15 residues. The V gene end was trimmed by 5 bases and the J gene end by 5 bases; junction bases not matched to a gene: 5. Germline V gene sequence: CDR1 MNHNS, CDR2 SASEGT.

The gene calls are TRBV7-2 and TRBJ1-6; D ambiguous. CDR3 length: 15 amino acids. Per the germline V gene, CDR1 is SGHTA and CDR2 is FQGNSA. Trimming shortened V by 1 base and J by 7 bases, and 11 bases separated the two germline ends. The CDR3 sequence is CASSLDLAANSPLHF. CDR3 coding DNA: TGTGCCAGCAGCTTAGATTTGGCAGCAAATTCACCCCTCCACTTT.

This rearrangement joins TRBV30 to TRBJ1-1; perhaps TRBD1 as D (5 bases). Germline CDR1 is GTSNPN and CDR2 is SVGIG (reference sequence). The V end was cut by 2 bases, the J end by 11 bases, with 18 bases between. The CDR3 extends over 13 amino acids. The CDR3 is CAWSTPLGVKAFF. The CDR3 nucleotides read TGTGCCTGGAGTACGCCTTTGGGGGTCAAGGCTTTCTTT.

The chain recombines TRBV4-1 with TRBJ1-6; D perhaps matches TRBD1 (5 bases). This CDR3 contains 12 residues. Germline values: CDR1 MGHRA, CDR2 YSYEKL. V was clipped by 4 bases and J by 12 bases, with 10 bases between them. The CDR3 nucleotides are TGCGCCAGCAGCCGCACGGGGGGACCCCTCCACTTT. Encoded protein: CASSRTGGPLHF.

The chain recombines TRBV28 with TRBJ2-4; D might be TRBD2 (6 bases). V dropped 6 bases and J dropped 0 bases, with 15 bases sitting between them. This CDR3 contains 16 residues. Germline V lookup: CDR1 MDHEN, CDR2 SYDVKM. CDR3 residues: CASSPGLRLAKNIQYF. As DNA, the CDR3 is TGTGCCAGCAGCCCGGGACTGCGACTAGCCAAAAACATTCAGTACTTC.

The chain recombines TRBV7-9 with TRBJ2-2; 8 bases agree with TRBD2. This CDR3 is 15 amino acids long. CDR1 is SEHNR and CDR2 is FQNEAQ in the germline V gene (reference sequence). Trimming at V came to 4 bases and at J to 1 base, leaving 2 bases not matched to a gene. CDR3 sequence: CASSSSGGNTGELFF. DNA for the CDR3: TGTGCCAGCAGCTCCAGCGGGGGGAACACCGGGGAGCTGTTTTTT. The full variable domain, with the rest looked up from reference TRBV7-9 and TRBJ2-2, is DTGVSQNPRHKITKRGQNVTFRCDPISEHNRLYWYRQTLGQGPEFLTYFQNEAQLEKSRLLSDRFSAERPKGSFSTLEIQRTEQGDSAMYLCASSSSGGNTGELFFGEGSRLTVL.

The rearrangement joins TRBV6-1 to TRBJ1-5; a weak D match, TRBD1 (6 bases). V dropped 7 bases and J dropped 9 bases, with 19 bases sitting between them. The CDR3 covers 14 residues. From germline, CDR1 is MNHNS and CDR2 SASEGT. CDR3 loop: CASKGVGPTLPQHF. CDR3 nucleotide sequence: TGTGCCAGCAAGGGGGTAGGCCCCACGCTGCCCCAGCATTTT.

The chain carries TRBV29-1 and TRBJ2-1; 10 bases map to TRBD2. Looked up from germline, CDR1 is SQVTM and CDR2 is ANQGSEA. CDR3 length: 14 residues. J lost 9 bases, V lost 4 bases, and 9 bases had no gene match. The CDR3 sequence: CSVGTSGSSGEQFF. CDR3 DNA sequence: TGCAGCGTTGGGACTAGCGGAAGCTCGGGTGAGCAGTTCTTC.